This passage covers 29 T cell receptor beta chains from one sample sequenced in a study of T cell repertoires in cytomegalovirus infection. TCRdb processed the reads anew with MiXCR; each CDR3 protein has one entry. Of roughly 320,000 distinct CDR3 sequences in the sample, 8% to 10% were seen once. Sequencing was performed on PBMCs. The origin of the receptors is a human donor in good health (CMV status not recorded). Some clones in this sample may be carry-over from other donors' samples.

The chain recombines TRBV7-3 with TRBJ2-6; D is undetermined. The germline V and J ends were trimmed by 5 bases and 4 bases, with 6 bases remaining between them. From germline, CDR1 is SGHTA and CDR2 FQGTGA. The CDR3 has 13 residues. The CDR3 here is CASSAVGANVLTF. CDR3 coding DNA: TGTGCCAGCAGCGCAGTAGGGGCCAACGTCCTGACTTTC.

The chain carries TRBV11-2 and TRBJ2-7, with a tentative D call TRBD2 (6 bases). Germline V gene lookup returns CDR1 SGHAT and CDR2 FQNNGV. The CDR3 has 15 amino acids. Trimming left V 5 bases short and J 4 bases short, with 18 bases between. CDR3 in DNA: TGTGCCAGCAGCCCGGTCCGGGACTCACTATACGAGCAGTACTTC. As protein: CASSPVRDSLYEQYF.

J is TRBJ1-2 and V is TRBV23-1; possibly TRBD1 for D (6 bases). TRBV23-1 is an ORF, and what it does is uncertain. The V gene lost 0 bases and the J gene lost 0 bases, with 8 bases spanning the gap. CDR3 size: 15 residues. The CDR3: CASSQSRTANYGYTF. The CDR3 region has the DNA TGCGCCAGCAGTCAATCAAGGACAGCTAACTATGGCTACACCTTC.

About this clonotype itself: Since a much larger clone is just one base distant, this may be a read error. The rearrangement links TRBV7-2 to TRBJ2-3; possible D gene TRBD2, 6 bases. V shed 5 bases and J shed 2 bases, with 23 bases lying between them. Germline CDR1 and CDR2: SGHTA and FQGNSA. CDR3 length equals 18 residues. CDR3 region: CASSPTRVAEVFTDTQYF. CDR3 DNA sequence: TGTGCCAGCAGCCCAACCCGGGTAGCGGAGGTGTTCACAGATACGCAGTATTTT.

This clonotype was observed a few times. The chain combines TRBV29-1 with TRBJ1-2; D ambiguous. The V and J ends lost 4 bases and 2 bases respectively, with 11 bases between them. The CDR3 has 13 residues. CDR1 is SQVTM, CDR2 ANQGSEA, per germline. CDR3 DNA sequence: TGCAGCGTTGGGGTCGGGAGCAACTATGGCTACACCTTC. Residues: CSVGVGSNYGYTF. The complete variable domain, with remaining parts taken from reference TRBV29-1 and TRBJ1-2, reads SAVISQKPSRDICQRGTSLTIQCQVDSQVTMMFWYRQQPGQSLTLIATANQGSEATYESGFVIDKFPISRPNLTFSTLTVSNMSPEDSSIYLCSVGVGSNYGYTFGSGTRLTVV.

This clonotype turned up a few times. The rearrangement joins TRBV27 to TRBJ1-4; TRBD1 is a possible D gene (6 bases). Between the trimmed V and J ends, which lost 8 bases and 5 bases, there was a span of 15 bases. The CDR3 contains 14 residues. CDR1 and CDR2 from the germline V gene are MNHEY and SMNVEV (reference sequence). The CDR3 is CASHAGVGNEKLFF. CDR3 nucleotides: TGTGCCAGCCACGCAGGGGTTGGGAATGAAAAACTGTTTTTT.

This chain uses TRBV14 with TRBJ1-1, with D maybe TRBD1 (5 bases). In germline, CDR1 is SGHDN, CDR2 FVKESK. The V and J ends lost 4 bases and 4 bases respectively, with 19 bases between them. CDR3 length equals 16 residues. CDR3 bases: TGTGCCAGCAGCCCCGACGGGGCGGGTTGGGTCACTGAAGCTTTCTTT. Protein product: CASSPDGAGWVTEAFF.

This clonotype was recorded a few times. CDR3 loop: CSARREGPGEQFF. The CDR3, as DNA: TGCAGTGCTAGACGGGAGGGCCCTGGTGAGCAGTTCTTC. V is TRBV20-1 and J is TRBJ2-1; TRBD2 aligns across 8 bases. Germline V CDR1 and CDR2: DFQATT, SNEGSKA (reference sequence). V trimming: 2 bases; J trimming: 9 bases; junction bases outside the gene matches: 6. CDR3 length: 13 residues.

This clonotype was picked up a small number of times. The chain joins TRBV11-3 to TRBJ2-7; tentative D call: TRBD2 (5 bases). This CDR3 has 15 residues. Trimming left V 1 base short and J 0 bases short, with 10 bases between. Germline values: CDR1 SGHNT, CDR2 YENEEA. CDR3 loop: CASSLARGDSYEQYF. As DNA, the CDR3 is TGTGCCAGCAGCTTAGCTCGGGGAGACTCCTACGAGCAGTACTTC.

The gene calls are TRBV6-1 and TRBJ2-3, with D perhaps assigned TRBD1 or TRBD2 (5 bases each). Trimming took 6 bases from V and 4 from J, leaving 26 bases between them. The CDR3 is 18 amino acids. Germline V lookup: CDR1 MNHNS, CDR2 SASEGT. The CDR3 here is CASSFGSAYRRGSDTQYF. CDR3 DNA: TGTGCCAGCAGCTTCGGTAGCGCCTACCGACGGGGCTCAGATACGCAGTATTTT.

The chain combines TRBV20-1 with TRBJ2-2, with 8 bases that match TRBD1. V was clipped by 6 bases and J by 0 bases; unmatched bases: 12. Germline V gene data show CDR1 as DFQATT and CDR2 as SNEGSKA (reference sequence). CDR3 length: 17 residues. The CDR3 region is CSAKSRTGTANTGELFF. The CDR3 nucleotides read TGCAGTGCCAAAAGTAGGACAGGGACCGCGAACACCGGGGAGCTGTTTTTT.

This clonotype was recorded a few times. The V call is TRBV11-2, the J call TRBJ1-1; D gene unclear. Germline V gene sequence: CDR1 SGHAT, CDR2 FQNNGV. The CDR3 is made up of 15 amino acids. V shed 1 base and J shed 4 bases, with 13 bases lying between them. The CDR3 DNA reads as TGTGCCAGCAGCTTAGTTGTGGGTGCGGGCACTGAAGCTTTCTTT. It is translated as CASSLVVGAGTEAFF.

This clonotype was detected ten times or more. This chain joins TRBV7-7 and TRBJ1-1, with unresolved D. The V end lost 1 base, the J end lost 6 bases, and 15 bases lay between the germline ends. The germline V gene has CDR1 SSHAT and CDR2 FNYEAQ (reference sequence). The CDR3 has 15 amino acids. CDR3 residues: CASSLGGAGRPEAFF. The DNA of the CDR3 is TGTGCCAGCAGCTTAGGAGGAGCAGGAAGGCCTGAAGCTTTCTTT.

This clonotype was counted a few times. The chain uses TRBV7-2 and TRBJ2-4; D gene uncertain. The V end was cut by 5 bases, the J end by 8 bases, with 22 bases between. The CDR3 covers 16 residues. Per the germline V gene, CDR1 is SGHTA and CDR2 is FQGNSA. The CDR3 DNA reads TGTGCCAGCAGCCCGGAGAGAGACGCATATGAGGACATTCAGTACTTC. Protein sequence: CASSPERDAYEDIQYF.

The rearrangement links TRBV6-5 to TRBJ1-2; D gene uncertain. Trimming removed 0 bases at V and 6 bases at J, with 14 bases between. CDR3 length: 15 amino acids. Germline values: CDR1 MNHEY, CDR2 SVGAGI. CDR3 sequence: CASSYSIEGSHGYTF. CDR3 in DNA: TGTGCCAGCAGTTACTCGATAGAGGGTAGCCATGGCTACACCTTC.

J is TRBJ2-1 and V is TRBV25-1; tentative D call: TRBD1 (5 bases). V dropped 1 base and J dropped 7 bases, with 11 bases sitting between them. The CDR3 consists of 14 residues. Germline CDR1 and CDR2: MGHDK and SYGVNS. For the CDR3, the DNA is TGTGCCAGCAGTGAATGGGGCGGTCGGAATGAGCAGTTCTTC. This encodes CASSEWGGRNEQFF.

This clonotype has a count of ten or more. The rearrangement uses TRBV7-2 and TRBJ1-1, with D maybe TRBD1 (5 bases). Germline assignment: CDR1 SGHTA and CDR2 FQGNSA. Trimming cost V 8 bases and J 1 base, with 11 bases left between them. The CDR3 consists of 13 residues. The CDR3 DNA reads as TGTGCCAGCGCGGGGCAGGAGAACACTGAAGCTTTCTTT. Its translation: CASAGQENTEAFF. Combining the CDR3 with reference TRBV7-2 and TRBJ1-1 gives the whole variable domain GAGVSQSPSNKVTEKGKDVELRCDPISGHTALYWYRQSLGQGLEFLIYFQGNSAPDKSGLPSDRFSAERTGGSVSTLTIQRTQQEDSAVYLCASAGQENTEAFFGQGTRLTVV.

The table lists this clonotype with a few counts. V and J are TRBV29-1 and TRBJ2-1, with TRBD1 matching 10 bases. V dropped 3 bases and J dropped 7; count of bases not matched to a gene: 9. The germline V gene has CDR1 SQVTM and CDR2 ANQGSEA. The CDR3 spans 15 residues. CDR3: CSVDGGTGVRNEQFF. The CDR3, as DNA: TGCAGCGTTGATGGTGGGACAGGGGTTCGGAATGAGCAGTTCTTC.

The sample holds a few counts of this clonotype. V and J are TRBV12-3 or TRBV12-4 and TRBJ1-1; TRBD1 matches 9 bases. V was pared by 6 bases and J by 4 bases, with 6 bases of the junction left unmatched. The CDR3 runs 14 residues. In DNA form, the CDR3 reads TGTGCCAGCAGCCCTCGACAGGGGGGCACTGAAGCTTTCTTT. It is translated as CASSPRQGGTEAFF.

Many counts were recorded for this clonotype. This sequence joins TRBV24-1 and TRBJ2-1, with 8 positions matching TRBD2. The junction had 6 bases not matched to a gene; V was cut back by 9 bases and J by 3 bases. This CDR3 is 14 amino acids long. In germline, CDR1 is KGHDR, CDR2 SFDVKD. CDR3 sequence (DNA): TGTGCCACCGCGGGAGGAGGGGACTACAATGAGCAGTTCTTC. Its protein product is CATAGGGDYNEQFF.

This clonotype was found many times. The chain uses TRBV15 and TRBJ1-2; D remains unclear. With 3 bases removed from V and 4 bases from J, the gap between germline ends came to 6 bases. The CDR3 runs to 12 residues. Germline V lookup: CDR1 LNHNV, CDR2 YYDKDF (reference sequence). For the CDR3, the DNA is TGTGCCACCAGCAGGACGGCCTATGGCTACACCTTC. Encoded protein: CATSRTAYGYTF.

This clonotype was counted at least ten times. This chain uses TRBV12-3 or TRBV12-4 with TRBJ1-5, with D tentatively TRBD1 (5 bases). This CDR3 is 15 amino acids long. V was pared by 6 bases and J by 6 bases, with 18 bases between. The CDR3 is CASSRDGRGGQPQHF. The CDR3 nucleotides are TGTGCCAGCAGCCGGGACGGCAGAGGAGGTCAGCCCCAGCATTTT.

This chain links TRBV12-3 or TRBV12-4 with TRBJ2-1, with a tentative D call TRBD2 (6 bases). V shed 8 bases and J shed 10 bases, with 21 bases lying between them. The CDR3 contains 14 residues. The CDR3 is CASCLGEVPLEQFF. In DNA, the CDR3 is TGTGCCAGCTGCCTTGGGGAGGTACCTTTGGAGCAGTTCTTC.

This clonotype was detected only a few times. J is TRBJ1-1 and V is TRBV24-1; the D is unclear. V shed 4 bases and J shed 5 bases, with 10 bases lying between them. Germline loops: CDR1 KGHDR, CDR2 SFDVKD. This CDR3 contains 13 residues. The CDR3 coding sequence is TGTGCCACCAGTGACCTTCGAGGGACTGAAGCTTTCTTT. This codes for CATSDLRGTEAFF.

This clonotype has more than one count but fewer than ten. V gene TRBV20-1 combines with J gene TRBJ2-2, with 8 positions matching TRBD2. Germline trimming cut 3 bases from V and 0 bases from J; bases unmatched to any gene: 9. This CDR3 is built from 17 residues. CDR1 is DFQATT and CDR2 is SNEGSKA in the germline V gene (reference sequence). CDR3 nucleotide sequence: TGCAGTGCTAGCGGGGGGTCTAGCGGGTCGAACACCGGGGAGCTGTTTTTT. Amino acids: CSASGGSSGSNTGELFF.

This clonotype was seen repeatedly, ten times or more. The rearrangement links TRBV7-9 to TRBJ1-2; D is undetermined. This CDR3 comprises 14 residues. V was shortened by 1 base and J by 4 bases, with 10 bases between the two germline ends. Germline CDR1 reads SEHNR; CDR2 reads FQNEAQ (reference sequence). CDR3 sequence reads: CASSLDRAGYGYTF. Written as DNA, the CDR3 is TGTGCCAGCAGCTTAGATCGCGCGGGCTATGGCTACACCTTC.

Many counts were recorded for this clonotype. The chain employs TRBV7-9 and TRBJ1-3; 10 bases align to TRBD1. The germline gives CDR1 SEHNR, CDR2 FQNEAQ (reference sequence). With V trimmed by 5 bases and J by 4 bases, 5 bases remained unmatched. The CDR3 spans 15 residues. The CDR3 bases are TGTGCCAGCAGCGGGGGACAGGGGAAAGGAAACACCATATATTTT. Translating it yields CASSGGQGKGNTIYF. The full variable domain, rest sourced from reference TRBV7-9 and TRBJ1-3, is DTGVSQNPRHKITKRGQNVTFRCDPISEHNRLYWYRQTLGQGPEFLTYFQNEAQLEKSRLLSDRFSAERPKGSFSTLEIQRTEQGDSAMYLCASSGGQGKGNTIYFGEGSWLTVV.

There are a few counts of this clonotype. This chain joins TRBV20-1 and TRBJ1-2; tentative D call: TRBD1 (6 bases). The CDR3 sequence is 14 residues long. From germline, CDR1 is DFQATT and CDR2 SNEGSKA (reference sequence). The germline V and J ends were trimmed by 6 bases and 6 bases, with 20 bases remaining between them. The CDR3 loop is CSARGGREINGYTF. CDR3 coding DNA: TGCAGTGCGAGGGGGGGGCGCGAGATAAATGGCTACACCTTC.

This clonotype was counted only a few times. The J gene is TRBJ2-7, the V gene TRBV7-6, with D hard to call. This CDR3 contains 17 residues. In germline, CDR1 is SGHVS, CDR2 FNYEAQ. V was clipped by 0 bases and J by 0 bases, with 15 bases between them. The CDR3 protein is CASSLALGRPSSYEQYF. CDR3 in DNA: TGTGCCAGCAGCTTAGCGTTGGGCAGGCCTAGCTCCTACGAGCAGTACTTC.